This T cell receptor beta chain was recorded in a study of blood T cell repertoires in COVID-19. Assay used: immunoSEQ multiplex PCR; TCRdb lists only in-frame clones, some missing. The sample records about 300,000 clones, 80% to 90% being singletons. Per the germline V gene, CDR1 is SGHTA and CDR2 is FQGNSA. Trimming took 6 bases from V and 7 from J; bases not matched to a gene: 9. The CDR3 extends over 13 amino acids. The V call is TRBV7-2, the J call TRBJ2-7; 7 positions agree with TRBD2. The receptor comes from a man aged 25-40 years who had recovered from COVID-19. Sequencing used PBMCs or T cells enriched from blood (not recorded which). The CDR3 nucleotides are TGTGCCAGCAGGCCGGGGGGACTTTTTGAGCAGTACTTC. As protein: CASRPGGLFEQYF.